The 30 T cell receptor beta chains reported below all come from one sample, sequenced in a study of cytomegalovirus exposure and HLA in healthy donors. PCR employed 60 Vbeta and 13 Jbeta primers. The protocol was immunoSEQ multiplex PCR, while the TCRdb copy is restricted to in-frame clones and leaves out a portion. The table has roughly 80,000 clones, 73% seen once. The sample taken for sequencing was PBMCs. The receptors originated from a woman in her forties in good health and CMV-seropositive.

The CDR3 region is CASSLAEAEKLFF. CDR3 nucleotide sequence: TGTGCCAGCAGCTTAGCCGAGGCAGAAAAACTGTTTTTT. The rearrangement links TRBV7-9 to TRBJ1-4; D remains ambiguous. CDR1 and CDR2 from the germline V gene are SEHNR and FQNEAQ (reference sequence). This CDR3 is built from 13 residues. The V and J ends lost 0 bases and 8 bases respectively, with 7 bases between them.

This chain connects TRBV6-5 to TRBJ1-5, with D tentatively TRBD1 (6 bases). Germline CDR1 is MNHEY and CDR2 is SVGAGI. Trimming took off 7 bases at V and 5 bases at J, with 15 bases between the two ends. The CDR3 length is 14 residues. Written as DNA, the CDR3 is TGTGCCAGCACTAAAACACAGGGAGATCAGCCCCAGCATTTT. Protein: CASTKTQGDQPQHF.

The genes are TRBV7-2 and TRBJ2-7; D not certain. In germline, CDR1 is SGHTA, CDR2 FQGNSA. The CDR3 sequence is 15 residues long. The germline V and J ends were trimmed by 1 base and 3 bases, with 13 bases remaining between them. The DNA of the CDR3 is TGTGCCAGCAGCTTAGGGTTCGGCCGGAGCTACGAGCAGTACTTC. Translating it yields CASSLGFGRSYEQYF.

This clone was seen more than once but under ten times. The chain is built from TRBV30 and TRBJ2-7; TRBD2 might be the D (5 bases). Trimming left V 4 bases short and J 5 bases short, with 9 bases between. Germline V CDR1 and CDR2: GTSNPN, SVGIG (reference sequence). The CDR3 has 11 amino acids. CDR3: CAWNEGNEQYF. DNA for the CDR3: TGTGCCTGGAACGAGGGCAACGAGCAGTACTTC.

This clone was recorded at least ten times. The V gene is TRBV19, the J gene TRBJ1-5; D possibly corresponds to TRBD1 (5 bases). Germline CDR1 is LNHDA and CDR2 is SQIVND (reference sequence). This CDR3 spans 16 amino acids. The ends were cut back, 7 bases at V and 1 base at J, with 17 bases in the middle. This chain's CDR3 is CASTLGGGRSNQPQHF. The CDR3 nucleotides are TGTGCCAGTACCCTGGGGGGTGGCAGGAGCAATCAGCCCCAGCATTTT.

The chain couples TRBV18 to TRBJ2-7, with no clear D. Germline CDR1 is KGHSH and CDR2 is LQKENI. The V end was cut by 2 bases, the J end by 2 bases, with 10 bases between. CDR3 length equals 14 residues. CDR3 DNA sequence: TGTGCCAGCTCACCAAGAAGCGATCCCTACGAGCAGTACTTC. Protein product: CASSPRSDPYEQYF.

The chain links TRBV18 to TRBJ2-2, with a tentative D call TRBD1 (5 bases). Trimming cost V 0 bases and J 6 bases, with 14 bases left between them. CDR3 length: 16 amino acids. Germline V lookup: CDR1 KGHSH, CDR2 LQKENI. The CDR3 here is CASSPPNQGGAGELFF. The CDR3 DNA is TGTGCCAGCTCACCACCGAATCAGGGTGGGGCCGGGGAGCTGTTTTTT.

In DNA, the CDR3 is TGTGCCTGGAATTCCAACAGGGCCCTGAACACTGAAGCTTTCTTT. Translation: CAWNSNRALNTEAFF. The chain couples TRBV30 to TRBJ1-1, with D possibly matching TRBD1 (6 bases). Deletions cut 4 bases from V and 0 bases from J, with 15 bases between. The CDR3 loop spans 15 amino acids. The V gene's germline CDR1 is GTSNPN and CDR2 SVGIG (reference sequence).

The V call is TRBV9, the J call TRBJ2-4; TRBD1 agrees at 10 bases. This CDR3 is 18 amino acids long. The V segment lost 3 bases and the J segment 8 bases; nucleotides outside the gene matches: 17. CDR1 and CDR2 from the germline V gene are SGDLS and YYNGEE. In DNA form, the CDR3 reads TGTGCCAGCAGCGCCAACCCGGACCGGGACAGGGGATACGACATTCAGTACTTC. It codes for CASSANPDRDRGYDIQYF.

This chain links TRBV27 with TRBJ2-7; a weak D match, TRBD1 (6 bases). The ends were cut back, 5 bases at V and 6 bases at J, with 11 bases in the middle. This CDR3 has 12 residues. Per the germline V gene, CDR1 is MNHEY and CDR2 is SMNVEV (reference sequence). In DNA form, the CDR3 reads TGTGCCAGCAGTCAAATCAGGGGCGAGCAGTACTTC. This gives the protein CASSQIRGEQYF.

The J gene is TRBJ2-2, the V gene TRBV25-1; possible D gene TRBD1, 6 bases. V was cut by 1 base and J by 6 bases, with 12 bases left in between. The CDR3 is 15 amino acids. Germline V gene data show CDR1 as MGHDK and CDR2 as SYGVNS. CDR3 residues: CASSESQQGPGELFF. DNA for the CDR3: TGTGCCAGCAGTGAATCCCAACAGGGACCCGGGGAGCTGTTTTTT.

The CDR3: CASSLGLAGGETQYF. The DNA for the CDR3 is TGTGCCAGCAGTTTAGGACTAGCGGGGGGTGAGACCCAGTACTTC. V and J are TRBV27 and TRBJ2-5, with TRBD2 matching over 14 bases. The CDR3 spans 15 residues. The germline CDR1 and CDR2 sequences are MNHEY and SMNVEV (reference sequence). With 2 bases clipped from V and 5 bases from J, the junction kept 1 base outside the gene matches.

The chain combines TRBV6-1 with TRBJ1-2; 7 bases are shared with TRBD1. Trimming at V came to 6 bases and at J to 4 bases, leaving 5 bases not matched to a gene. The germline V gene has CDR1 MNHNS and CDR2 SASEGT. The CDR3 sequence is 13 residues long. The CDR3 DNA is TGTGCCAGCAGGGCAGGGGGAGGCTATGGCTACACCTTC. It codes for CASRAGGGYGYTF.

The chain employs TRBV7-2 and TRBJ2-7; TRBD2 matches at 11 bases. CDR1 is SGHTA, CDR2 FQGNSA, per germline. This CDR3 comprises 15 residues. V lost 4 bases and J lost 7; bases outside the gene matches: 9. This CDR3 is CASSSLGLAGGEQYF. In nucleotides, the CDR3 is TGTGCCAGCAGCTCGTTGGGCCTAGCGGGAGGTGAGCAGTACTTC.

The gene calls are TRBV6-5 and TRBJ1-5; D is unclear. Per germline, CDR1 MNHEY and CDR2 SVGAGI. The CDR3 loop spans 14 amino acids. V lost 0 bases and J lost 5, with 8 bases in between. The CDR3 sequence: CASSYSGSHQPQHF. In nucleotides, the CDR3 is TGTGCCAGCAGTTACTCGGGGAGCCATCAGCCCCAGCATTTT.

J is TRBJ2-3 and V is TRBV6-1; D unclear. The germline gives CDR1 MNHNS, CDR2 SASEGT. V was cut by 5 bases and J by 1 base, with 7 bases left in between. This CDR3 contains 13 residues. The CDR3 reads CASSNYRTDTQYF. The CDR3 DNA follows: TGTGCCAGCAGTAACTATCGCACAGATACGCAGTATTTT.

This sequence joins TRBV4-3 and TRBJ2-2; 11 nucleotides match TRBD2. After removal of 8 bases from V and 1 base from J, the junction contained 3 bases not matched to a gene. The CDR3 totals 15 residues. Germline values: CDR1 LGHNA, CDR2 YSLEER. The CDR3 region is CASGSGRVNTGELFF. CDR3 coding DNA: TGCGCCAGCGGTAGCGGGAGGGTGAACACCGGGGAGCTGTTTTTT.

This clone has only a few counts. The DNA for the CDR3 is TGTGCCAGCAACCGGGGAGACCGAACCGGGGAGCTGTTTTTT. Protein product: CASNRGDRTGELFF. The chain recombines TRBV27 with TRBJ2-2; the D gene is possibly TRBD2 (5 bases). Germline values: CDR1 MNHEY, CDR2 SMNVEV (reference sequence). V shed 7 bases and J shed 5 bases, with 14 bases lying between them. The CDR3 runs to 14 residues.

V is TRBV4-3 and J is TRBJ2-7, with D perhaps TRBD1 (6 bases). The V gene's germline CDR1 is LGHNA and CDR2 YSLEER. V lost 0 bases to trimming and J lost 2 bases, with 11 bases between them. This CDR3 is built from 15 residues. For the CDR3, the DNA is TGCGCCAGCAGCCAAGATGACAGGAGACCCTACGAGCAGTACTTC. Translation gives CASSQDDRRPYEQYF.

This clone was detected only a few times. V and J are TRBV29-1 and TRBJ1-3, with 7 bases matching TRBD1. Germline CDR1 reads SQVTM; CDR2 reads ANQGSEA. The CDR3 loop spans 13 amino acids. The ends lost 1 base at V and 5 bases at J; junction bases unmatched: 2. CDR3 amino acids: CSVEGDSRNTIYF. DNA for the CDR3: TGCAGCGTTGAAGGGGACAGCAGAAACACCATATATTTT. The variable domain in full, completed from reference TRBV29-1 and TRBJ1-3, reads SAVISQKPSRDICQRGTSLTIQCQVDSQVTMMFWYRQQPGQSLTLIATANQGSEATYESGFVIDKFPISRPNLTFSTLTVSNMSPEDSSIYLCSVEGDSRNTIYFGEGSWLTVV.

This clone was seen once. V and J are TRBV11-2 and TRBJ2-7; D is ambiguous. CDR3 size: 12 residues. V was trimmed by 1 base and J by 6 bases, leaving 7 bases between them. From germline, CDR1 is SGHAT and CDR2 FQNNGV. In DNA, the CDR3 is TGTGCCAGCAGCTTAGTATCGTTCGAGCAGTACTTC. Its protein is CASSLVSFEQYF. The entire variable domain, with the rest obtained from reference TRBV11-2 and TRBJ2-7, is as follows: EAGVAQSPRYKIIEKRQSVAFWCNPISGHATLYWYQQILGQGPKLLIQFQNNGVVDDSQLPKDRFSAERLKGVDSTLKIQPAKLEDSAVYLCASSLVSFEQYFGPGTRLTVT.

The rearrangement links TRBV7-2 to TRBJ2-5; TRBD1 is a possible D gene (6 bases). The CDR3 consists of 11 residues. The V end lost 9 bases, the J end lost 5 bases, and 10 bases lay between the germline ends. CDR1 is SGHTA and CDR2 is FQGNSA in the germline V gene. The CDR3 reads CASSRGETQYF. For the CDR3, the DNA is TGTGCCAGTTCAAGGGGGGAGACCCAGTACTTC.

This clone was counted only a few times. The chain has TRBV11-2 and TRBJ2-1; D is ambiguous. Germline V gives CDR1 SGHAT, CDR2 FQNNGV. The CDR3 consists of 12 residues. Trimming stripped 4 bases from V and 8 bases from J, with 9 bases between. CDR3 amino acids: CASSYGRDEQFF. CDR3 in DNA: TGTGCCAGCAGCTATGGTCGGGATGAGCAGTTCTTC.

The CDR3 protein is CASSPGDRGINEQFF. CDR3 DNA: TGTGCCAGCAGTCCCGGGGACAGGGGAATCAATGAGCAGTTCTTC. The J gene is TRBJ2-1, the V gene TRBV28, with 10 bases aligning to TRBD1. J gave up 6 bases and V 5 bases, and 7 bases lay outside the gene matches. This CDR3 has 15 amino acids. Germline CDR1 and CDR2: MDHEN and SYDVKM.

The chain employs TRBV6-6 and TRBJ1-5, with D possibly matching TRBD1 (5 bases). CDR3 length: 15 amino acids. CDR1 is MNHNY and CDR2 is SVGAGI in the germline V gene (reference sequence). Between the trimmed V and J ends, which lost 2 bases and 3 bases, there was a span of 11 bases. The chain's CDR3 is CASSYVQGNNQPQHF. The DNA for the CDR3 is TGTGCCAGCAGTTACGTGCAGGGTAACAATCAGCCCCAGCATTTT.

This clone has a handful of counts. The chain carries TRBV5-1 and TRBJ2-3, with 8 bases identical to TRBD2. Germline V gene sequence: CDR1 SGHRS, CDR2 YFSETQ. The J segment lost 0 bases and the V segment lost 2 bases, leaving 5 bases of the junction unmatched. This CDR3 has 16 residues. CDR3 in amino acids: CASSLSSGTSTDTQYF. In DNA, the CDR3 is TGCGCCAGCAGCTTAAGTAGCGGGACTAGCACAGATACGCAGTATTTT. Full variable domain (rest looked up from reference TRBV5-1 and TRBJ2-3): KAGVTQTPRYLIKTRGQQVTLSCSPISGHRSVSWYQQTPGQGLQFLFEYFSETQRNKGNFPGRFSGRQFSNSRSEMNVSTLELGDSALYLCASSLSSGTSTDTQYFGPGTRLTVL.

The genes are TRBV2 and TRBJ1-6, with D hard to call. V was cut by 10 bases and J by 6 bases, with 16 bases left in between. The germline V gene has CDR1 SNHLY and CDR2 FYNNEI. The CDR3 length is 14 residues. In nucleotides, the CDR3 is TGTGCCACCAATGTCGACGGGTTTAATTCACCCCTCCACTTT. Translating it yields CATNVDGFNSPLHF.

V usage is TRBV7-2 and J usage is TRBJ1-1, with 11 positions matching TRBD1. The ends lost 6 bases at V and 4 bases at J; junction bases unmatched: 4. CDR3 size: 14 residues. Germline V gene data show CDR1 as SGHTA and CDR2 as FQGNSA. As DNA, the CDR3 is TGTGCCAGCAGGCTTGGGACAGGGGGCACTGAAGCTTTCTTT. It codes for CASRLGTGGTEAFF.

This chain connects TRBV7-2 to TRBJ1-6; D ambiguous. CDR3 length: 18 residues. The V gene's germline CDR1 is SGHTA and CDR2 FQGNSA. Trimming shortened V by 2 bases and J by 9 bases, and 23 bases separated the two germline ends. CDR3 in DNA: TGTGCCAGCAGCTTATCCGCCGTCGAGCTAGTGGCCCCTTCACCCCTCCACTTT. Its translation is CASSLSAVELVAPSPLHF.

For the CDR3, the DNA is TGCGCCAGCAGCTTGGAGGGGCCAGGGGATGGGGAGACCCAGTACTTC. Translation: CASSLEGPGDGETQYF. The V call is TRBV5-1, the J call TRBJ2-5; D might be TRBD1 (6 bases). The CDR3 covers 16 residues. V lost 0 bases and J lost 5, with 17 bases in between. CDR1 SGHRS and CDR2 YFSETQ come from the germline V gene.